This TCR beta chain was obtained from a study of blood T cell repertoires in COVID-19. The data were produced by immunoSEQ multiplex PCR, yet TCRdb's version contains in-frame clones alone and is incomplete. The repertoire has tens of thousands of clones, 82% of them found once; the top ten carry 7% to 7.5%. Per the germline V gene, CDR1 is MDHEN and CDR2 is SYDVKM. The CDR3 loop spans 14 amino acids. Between the trimmed V and J ends, which lost 6 bases and 0 bases, there was a span of 12 bases. This sequence joins TRBV28 and TRBJ2-7; D possibly corresponds to TRBD2 (5 bases). This clonotype was obtained from a man between 40 and 49 years old with acute or convalescent COVID-19. Sequenced sample: peripheral blood. Here the CDR3 DNA reads TGTGCCAGCAGCACTCCGGGATCCTCCTACGAGCAGTACTTC. It codes for CASSTPGSSYEQYF.